This section outlines one T cell receptor (beta chain) sequence together with its context. Antigen unknown. Sequencing used immunoSEQ multiplex PCR; TCRdb keeps in-frame clones, though not all of them. The data contain approximately 45,000 clones, about 88% of them seen just once; the ten biggest clones take up 2.5%. The sample is drawn from a study of T cells in localized non-small cell lung cancer. Study-wide points: Blood T cell density predicted longer survival; adjacent-lung clonality, shorter. Among the tissues sampled, uninvolved adjacent lung had the highest T cell clonality, above tumor. Within adjacent lung there appeared a median about 54 of the top 100 tumor clones.

CDR1 is LNHNV, CDR2 YYDKDF, per germline (reference sequence). CDR3 length: 11 amino acids. After removal of 8 bases from V and 6 bases from J, the junction contained 3 bases not matched to a gene. The rearrangement uses TRBV15 and TRBJ1-2; 7 bases are a match to TRBD1. Specimen: PBMCs, collected before any cancer treatment. The sequence came from a man between 40 and 70 years old with stage II lung adenocarcinoma. The CDR3 coding sequence is TGTGCCACCCAGGGACAGCATGGCTACACCTTC. This codes for CATQGQHGYTF.